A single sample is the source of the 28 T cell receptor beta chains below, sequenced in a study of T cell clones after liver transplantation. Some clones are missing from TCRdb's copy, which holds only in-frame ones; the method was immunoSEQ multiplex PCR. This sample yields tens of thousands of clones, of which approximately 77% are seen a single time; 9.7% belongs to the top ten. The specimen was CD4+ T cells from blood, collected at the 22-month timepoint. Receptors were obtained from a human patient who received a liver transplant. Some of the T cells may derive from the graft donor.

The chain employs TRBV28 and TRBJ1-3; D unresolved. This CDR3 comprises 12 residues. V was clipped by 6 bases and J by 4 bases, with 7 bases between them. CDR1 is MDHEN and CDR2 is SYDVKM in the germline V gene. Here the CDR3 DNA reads TGTGCCAGCAGACCGACCGGAAACACCATATATTTT. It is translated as CASRPTGNTIYF.

The CDR3 sequence: CASIRPGTGNTEAFF. CDR3 nucleotide sequence: TGTGCCAGCATTCGACCTGGGACGGGGAACACTGAAGCTTTCTTT. The chain employs TRBV19 and TRBJ1-1; tentatively, D is TRBD1 (5 bases). V lost 9 bases to trimming and J lost 1 base, with 18 bases between them. The CDR3 extends over 15 amino acids. Germline V gene sequence: CDR1 LNHDA, CDR2 SQIVND (reference sequence).

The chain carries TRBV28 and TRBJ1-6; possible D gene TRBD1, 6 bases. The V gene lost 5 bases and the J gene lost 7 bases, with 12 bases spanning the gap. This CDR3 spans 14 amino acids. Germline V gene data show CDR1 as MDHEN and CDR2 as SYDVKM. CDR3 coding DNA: TGTGCCAGCAGTCTGGGACACCGCAATTCACCCCTCCACTTT. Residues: CASSLGHRNSPLHF. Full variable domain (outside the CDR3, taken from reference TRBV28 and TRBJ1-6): DVKVTQSSRYLVKRTGEKVFLECVQDMDHENMFWYRQDPGLGLRLIYFSYDVKMKEKGDIPEGYSVSREKKERFSLILESASTNQTSMYLCASSLGHRNSPLHFGNGTRLTVT.

The CDR3 loop is CASSQDDPSGADTQYF. The CDR3 DNA reads as TGTGCCAGCAGCCAAGATGACCCTAGCGGCGCAGATACGCAGTATTTT. The chain couples TRBV4-2 to TRBJ2-3; 7 nucleotides align to TRBD2. V shed 0 bases, J shed 4 bases, and the junction held 7 bases outside the gene matches. The germline gives CDR1 LGHNA, CDR2 YNFKEQ. The CDR3 length is 16 residues.

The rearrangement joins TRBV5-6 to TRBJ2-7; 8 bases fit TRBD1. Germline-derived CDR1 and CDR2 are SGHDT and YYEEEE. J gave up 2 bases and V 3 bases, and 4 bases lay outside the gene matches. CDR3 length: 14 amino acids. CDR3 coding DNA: TGTGCCAGCAGCTGGACAGGGCTTCCCTACGAGCAGTACTTC. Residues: CASSWTGLPYEQYF.

CDR3 in amino acids: CASSEMFSGNTIYF. CDR3 sequence (DNA): TGTGCCAGCAGTGAGATGTTCTCTGGAAACACCATATATTTT. The chain links TRBV2 to TRBJ1-3, with D uncertain. The V end was cut by 3 bases, the J end by 0 bases, with 6 bases between. Germline V gene lookup returns CDR1 SNHLY and CDR2 FYNNEI. The CDR3 sequence is 14 residues long.

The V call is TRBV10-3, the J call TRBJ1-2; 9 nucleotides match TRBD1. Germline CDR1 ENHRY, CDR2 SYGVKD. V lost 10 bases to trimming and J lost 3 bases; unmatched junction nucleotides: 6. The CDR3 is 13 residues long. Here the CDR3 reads CATRTGVDYGYTF. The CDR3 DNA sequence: TGTGCCACCCGGACAGGGGTTGACTATGGCTACACCTTC.

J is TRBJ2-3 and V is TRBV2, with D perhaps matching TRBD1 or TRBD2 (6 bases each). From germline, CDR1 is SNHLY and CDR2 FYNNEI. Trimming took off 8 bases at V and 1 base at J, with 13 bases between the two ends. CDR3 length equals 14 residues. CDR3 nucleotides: TGTGCCAGCCGGGGGCGGTCCGGCACAGATACGCAGTATTTT. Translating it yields CASRGRSGTDTQYF.

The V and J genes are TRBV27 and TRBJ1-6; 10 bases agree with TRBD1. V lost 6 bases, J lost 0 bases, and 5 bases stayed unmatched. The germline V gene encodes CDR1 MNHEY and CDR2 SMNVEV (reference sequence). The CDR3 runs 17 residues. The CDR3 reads CASRTGGAASYNSPLHF. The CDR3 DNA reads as TGTGCCAGCAGGACAGGGGGCGCAGCCTCCTATAATTCACCCCTCCACTTT.

The CDR3 region is CASGGTRAYGYTF. CDR3 DNA: TGTGCCAGCGGGGGGACCAGGGCGTATGGCTACACCTTC. The V gene is TRBV14, the J gene TRBJ1-2, with D perhaps matching TRBD1 (5 bases). V was clipped by 8 bases and J by 5 bases, with 15 bases between them. Per germline, CDR1 SGHDN and CDR2 FVKESK. CDR3 length: 13 amino acids.

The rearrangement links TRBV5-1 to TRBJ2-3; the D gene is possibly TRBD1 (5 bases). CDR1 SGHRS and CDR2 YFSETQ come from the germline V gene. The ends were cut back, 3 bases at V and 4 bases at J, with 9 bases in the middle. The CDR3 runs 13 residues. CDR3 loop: CASSSGFADTQYF. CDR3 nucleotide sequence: TGCGCCAGCAGCTCAGGGTTTGCAGATACGCAGTATTTT.

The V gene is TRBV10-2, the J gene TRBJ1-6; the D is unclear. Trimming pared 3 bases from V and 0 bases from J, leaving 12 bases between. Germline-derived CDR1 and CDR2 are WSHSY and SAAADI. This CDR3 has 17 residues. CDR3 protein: CASSDNSPSSYNSPLHF. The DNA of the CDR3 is TGCGCCAGCAGTGATAACAGCCCGAGCTCCTATAATTCACCCCTCCACTTT.

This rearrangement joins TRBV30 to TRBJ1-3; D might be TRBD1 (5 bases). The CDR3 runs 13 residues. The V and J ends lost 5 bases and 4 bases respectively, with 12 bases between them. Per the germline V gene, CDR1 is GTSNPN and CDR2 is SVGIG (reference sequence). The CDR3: CAWARGAGNTIYF. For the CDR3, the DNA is TGTGCCTGGGCCCGCGGGGCAGGAAACACCATATATTTT.

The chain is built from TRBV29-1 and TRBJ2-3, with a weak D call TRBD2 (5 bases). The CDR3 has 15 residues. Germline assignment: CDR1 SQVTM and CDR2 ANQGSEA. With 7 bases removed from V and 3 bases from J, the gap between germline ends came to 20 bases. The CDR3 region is CSATGPIGETDTQYF. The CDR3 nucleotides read TGCAGCGCTACCGGACCCATCGGGGAGACAGATACGCAGTATTTT.

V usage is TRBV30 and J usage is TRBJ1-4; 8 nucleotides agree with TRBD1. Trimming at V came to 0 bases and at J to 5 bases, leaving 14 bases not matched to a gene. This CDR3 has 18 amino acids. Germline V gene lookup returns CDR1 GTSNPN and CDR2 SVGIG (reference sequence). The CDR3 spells CAWSVPSLWDRLNEKLFF. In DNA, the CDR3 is TGTGCCTGGAGTGTACCGTCTCTCTGGGACAGGCTGAATGAAAAACTGTTTTTT. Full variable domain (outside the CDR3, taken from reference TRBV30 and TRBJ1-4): SQTIHQWPATLVQPVGSPLSLECTVEGTSNPNLYWYRQAAGRGLQLLFYSVGIGQISSEVPQNLSASRPQDRQFILSSKKLLLSDSGFYLCAWSVPSLWDRLNEKLFFGSGTQLSVL.

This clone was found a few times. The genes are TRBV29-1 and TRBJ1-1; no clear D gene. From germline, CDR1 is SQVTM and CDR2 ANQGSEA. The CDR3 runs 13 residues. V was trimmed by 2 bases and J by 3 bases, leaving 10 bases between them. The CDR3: CSVEIQEDTEAFF. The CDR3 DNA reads TGCAGCGTTGAAATTCAGGAGGACACTGAAGCTTTCTTT.

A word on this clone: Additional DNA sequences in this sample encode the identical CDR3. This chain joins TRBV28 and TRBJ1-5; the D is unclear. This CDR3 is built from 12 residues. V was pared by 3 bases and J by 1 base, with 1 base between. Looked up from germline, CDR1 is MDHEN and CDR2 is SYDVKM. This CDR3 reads CASSFSNQPQHF. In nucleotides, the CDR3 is TGTGCCAGCAGTTTCAGCAATCAGCCCCAGCATTTT.

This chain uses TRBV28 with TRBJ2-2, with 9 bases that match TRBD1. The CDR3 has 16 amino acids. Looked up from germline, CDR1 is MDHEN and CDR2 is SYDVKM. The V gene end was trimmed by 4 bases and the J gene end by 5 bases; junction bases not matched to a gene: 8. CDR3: CASSSTGGGGTGELFF. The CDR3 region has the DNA TGTGCCAGCAGTTCCACAGGGGGCGGAGGGACCGGGGAGCTGTTTTTT.

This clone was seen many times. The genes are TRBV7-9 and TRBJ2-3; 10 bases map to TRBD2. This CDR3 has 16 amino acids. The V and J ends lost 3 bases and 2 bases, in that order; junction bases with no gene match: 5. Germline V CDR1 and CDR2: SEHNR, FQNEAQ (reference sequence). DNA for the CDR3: TGTGCCAGCAGCTTGTACCTAGCGGGAGACACAGATACGCAGTATTTT. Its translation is CASSLYLAGDTDTQYF.

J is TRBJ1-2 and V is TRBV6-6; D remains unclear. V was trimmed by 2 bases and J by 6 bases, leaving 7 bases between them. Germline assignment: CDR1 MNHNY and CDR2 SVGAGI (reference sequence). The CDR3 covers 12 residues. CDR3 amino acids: CASSYGEDGYTF. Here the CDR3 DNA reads TGTGCCAGCAGTTACGGGGAAGATGGCTACACCTTC.

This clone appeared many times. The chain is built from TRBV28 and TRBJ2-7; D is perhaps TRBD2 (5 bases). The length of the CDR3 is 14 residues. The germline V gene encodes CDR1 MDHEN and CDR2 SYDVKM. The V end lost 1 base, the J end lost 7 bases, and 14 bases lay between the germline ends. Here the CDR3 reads CASSLSVLPGEQYF. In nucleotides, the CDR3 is TGTGCCAGCAGTTTATCGGTACTCCCGGGGGAGCAGTACTTC.

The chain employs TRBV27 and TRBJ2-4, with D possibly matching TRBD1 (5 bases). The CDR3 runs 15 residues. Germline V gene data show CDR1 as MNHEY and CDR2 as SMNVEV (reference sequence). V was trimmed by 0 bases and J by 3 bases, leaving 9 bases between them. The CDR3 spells CASSLSYTGKNIQYF. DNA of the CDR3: TGTGCCAGCAGTTTATCGTACACAGGCAAAAACATTCAGTACTTC.

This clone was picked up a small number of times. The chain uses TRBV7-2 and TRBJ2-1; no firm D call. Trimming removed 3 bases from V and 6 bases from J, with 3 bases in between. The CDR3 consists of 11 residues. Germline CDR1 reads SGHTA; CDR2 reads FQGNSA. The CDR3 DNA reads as TGTGCCAGCAGCTTGATCAATGAGCAGTTCTTC. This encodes CASSLINEQFF.

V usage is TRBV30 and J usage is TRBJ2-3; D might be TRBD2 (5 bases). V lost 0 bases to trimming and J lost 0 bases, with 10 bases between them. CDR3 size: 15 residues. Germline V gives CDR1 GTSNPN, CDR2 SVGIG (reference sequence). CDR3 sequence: CAWSVAGLSTDTQYF. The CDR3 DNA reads TGTGCCTGGAGTGTGGCAGGACTTAGCACAGATACGCAGTATTTT.

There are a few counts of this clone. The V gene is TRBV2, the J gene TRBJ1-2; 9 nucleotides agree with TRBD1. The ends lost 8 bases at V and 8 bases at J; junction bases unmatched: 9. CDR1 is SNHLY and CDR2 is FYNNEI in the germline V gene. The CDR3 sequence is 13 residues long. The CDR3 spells CASSRDRAWGYTF. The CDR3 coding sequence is TGTGCCAGCTCCCGGGACAGGGCATGGGGCTACACCTTC.

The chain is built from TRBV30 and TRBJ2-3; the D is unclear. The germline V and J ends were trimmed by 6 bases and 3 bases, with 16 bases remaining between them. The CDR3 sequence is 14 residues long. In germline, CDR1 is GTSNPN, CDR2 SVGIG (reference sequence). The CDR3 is CACLSALGTDTQYF. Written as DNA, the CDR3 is TGTGCCTGTCTCTCGGCCTTGGGGACAGATACGCAGTATTTT.

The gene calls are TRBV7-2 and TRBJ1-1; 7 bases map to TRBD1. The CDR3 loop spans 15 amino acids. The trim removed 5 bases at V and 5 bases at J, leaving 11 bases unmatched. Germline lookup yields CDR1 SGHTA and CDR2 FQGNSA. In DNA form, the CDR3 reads TGTGCCAGCAGCCCTCAGACAGGGTCAGGAACTGAAGCTTTCTTT. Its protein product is CASSPQTGSGTEAFF.

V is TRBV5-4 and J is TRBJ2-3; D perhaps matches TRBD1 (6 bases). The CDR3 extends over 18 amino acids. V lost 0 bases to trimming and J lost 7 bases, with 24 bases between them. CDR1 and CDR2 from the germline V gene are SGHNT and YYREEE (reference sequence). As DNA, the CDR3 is TGTGCCAGCAGCTTGGGGGGGAGTTTTGGGCAGGGGTTATATACGCAGTATTTT. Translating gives CASSLGGSFGQGLYTQYF. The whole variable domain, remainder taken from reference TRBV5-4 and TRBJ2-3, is ETGVTQSPTHLIKTRGQQVTLRCSSQSGHNTVSWYQQALGQGPQFIFQYYREEENGRGNFPPRFSGLQFPNYSSELNVNALELDDSALYLCASSLGGSFGQGLYTQYFGPGTRLTVL.